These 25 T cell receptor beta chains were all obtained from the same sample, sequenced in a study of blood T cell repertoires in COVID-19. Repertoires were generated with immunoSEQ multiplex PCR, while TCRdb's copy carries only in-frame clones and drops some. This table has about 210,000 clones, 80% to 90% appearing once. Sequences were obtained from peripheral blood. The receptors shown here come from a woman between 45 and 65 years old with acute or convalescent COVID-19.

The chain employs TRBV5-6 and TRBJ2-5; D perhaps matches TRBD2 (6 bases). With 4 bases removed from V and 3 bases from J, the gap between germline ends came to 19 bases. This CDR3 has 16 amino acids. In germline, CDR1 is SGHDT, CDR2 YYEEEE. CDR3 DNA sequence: TGTGCCAGCAGCCATGGAACACTAGCCGTGAAAGAGACCCAGTACTTC. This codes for CASSHGTLAVKETQYF.

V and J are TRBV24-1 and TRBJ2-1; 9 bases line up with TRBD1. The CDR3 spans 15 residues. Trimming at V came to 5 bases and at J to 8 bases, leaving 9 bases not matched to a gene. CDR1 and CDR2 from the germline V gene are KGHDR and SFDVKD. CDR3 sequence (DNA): TGTGCCACCAGTGTAGGAGGGGACAGGGATTATGAGCAGTTCTTC. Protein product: CATSVGGDRDYEQFF.

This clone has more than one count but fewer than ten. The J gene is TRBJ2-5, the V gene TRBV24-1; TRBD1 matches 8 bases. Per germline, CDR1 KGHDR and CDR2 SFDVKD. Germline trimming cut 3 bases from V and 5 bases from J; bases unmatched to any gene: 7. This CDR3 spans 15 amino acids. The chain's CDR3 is CATSDALRQGETQYF. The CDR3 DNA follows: TGTGCCACCAGTGATGCCCTACGACAGGGGGAGACCCAGTACTTC.

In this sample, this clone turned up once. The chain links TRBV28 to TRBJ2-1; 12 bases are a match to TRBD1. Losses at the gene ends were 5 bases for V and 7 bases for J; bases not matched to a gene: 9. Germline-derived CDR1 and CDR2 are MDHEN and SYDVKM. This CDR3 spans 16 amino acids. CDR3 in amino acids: CASSRPGTGGWNEQFF. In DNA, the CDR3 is TGTGCCAGCAGTAGGCCCGGGACAGGGGGCTGGAATGAGCAGTTCTTC.

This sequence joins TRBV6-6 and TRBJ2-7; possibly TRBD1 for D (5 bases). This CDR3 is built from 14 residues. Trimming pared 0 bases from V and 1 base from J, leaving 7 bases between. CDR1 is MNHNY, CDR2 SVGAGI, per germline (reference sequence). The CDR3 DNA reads TGTGCCAGCAGTTACTCTCAGGGTTCCTACGAGCAGTACTTC. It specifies CASSYSQGSYEQYF.

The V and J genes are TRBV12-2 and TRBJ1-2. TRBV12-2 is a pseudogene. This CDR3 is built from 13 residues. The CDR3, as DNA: TGTGCAAGTCGCTCCCGCTTGCGGGATGGCTACACCTTC. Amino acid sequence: CASRSRLRDGYTF.

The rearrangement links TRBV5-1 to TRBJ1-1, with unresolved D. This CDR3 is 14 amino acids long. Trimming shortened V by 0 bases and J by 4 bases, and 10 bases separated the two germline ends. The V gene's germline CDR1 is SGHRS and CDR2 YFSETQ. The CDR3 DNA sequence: TGCGCCAGCAGCTTGGGGCTCGAGGTCACTGAAGCTTTCTTT. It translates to CASSLGLEVTEAFF.

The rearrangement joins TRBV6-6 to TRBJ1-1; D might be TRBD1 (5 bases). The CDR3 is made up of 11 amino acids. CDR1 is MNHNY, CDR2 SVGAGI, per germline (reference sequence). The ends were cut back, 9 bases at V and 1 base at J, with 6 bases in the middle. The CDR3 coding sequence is TGTGCCAGTACAGGGAACACTGAAGCTTTCTTT. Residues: CASTGNTEAFF.

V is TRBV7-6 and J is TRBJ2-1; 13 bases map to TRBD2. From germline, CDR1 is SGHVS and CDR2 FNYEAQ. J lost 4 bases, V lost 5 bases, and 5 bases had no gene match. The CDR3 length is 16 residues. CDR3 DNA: TGTGCCAGCAGCCCCCGGACTAGCGGGGGTTACAATGAGCAGTTCTTC. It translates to CASSPRTSGGYNEQFF.

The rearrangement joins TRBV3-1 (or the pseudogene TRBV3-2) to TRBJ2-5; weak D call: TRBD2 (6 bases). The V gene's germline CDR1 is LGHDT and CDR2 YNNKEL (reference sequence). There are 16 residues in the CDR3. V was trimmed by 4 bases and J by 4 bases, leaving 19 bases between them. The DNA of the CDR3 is TGTGCCAGCAGCCCCTACCGGGACTGGGGAGGAGAGACCCAGTACTTC. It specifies CASSPYRDWGGETQYF.

CDR3 amino acids: CAIGGQAKVGNTIYF. CDR3 DNA: TGTGCCATCGGGGGACAGGCGAAAGTTGGAAACACCATATATTTT. J is TRBJ1-3 and V is TRBV10-3; 8 nucleotides line up with TRBD1. This CDR3 has 15 residues. The V and J ends lost 8 bases and 3 bases, in that order; junction bases with no gene match: 9. Germline V lookup: CDR1 ENHRY, CDR2 SYGVKD.

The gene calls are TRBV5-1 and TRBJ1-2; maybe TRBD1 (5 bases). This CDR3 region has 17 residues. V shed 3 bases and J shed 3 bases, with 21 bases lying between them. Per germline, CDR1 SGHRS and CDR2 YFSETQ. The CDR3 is CASSSESGGARDYGYTF. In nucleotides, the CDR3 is TGCGCCAGCAGCTCCGAGTCGGGAGGGGCTCGGGACTATGGCTACACCTTC.

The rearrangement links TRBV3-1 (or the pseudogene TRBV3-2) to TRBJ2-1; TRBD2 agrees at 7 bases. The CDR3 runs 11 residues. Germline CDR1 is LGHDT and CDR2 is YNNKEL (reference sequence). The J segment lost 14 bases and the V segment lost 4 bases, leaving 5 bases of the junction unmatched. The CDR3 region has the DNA TGTGCCAGCAGCCGGGGGGGGTCGGAGTTCTTC. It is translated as CASSRGGSEFF.

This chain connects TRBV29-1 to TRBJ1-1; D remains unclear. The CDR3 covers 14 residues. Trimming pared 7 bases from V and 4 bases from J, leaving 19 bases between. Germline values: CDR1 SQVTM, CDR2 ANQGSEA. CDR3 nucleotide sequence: TGCAGCGCGCCGGCCGGGGTTTTGGGCACTGAAGCTTTCTTT. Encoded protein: CSAPAGVLGTEAFF. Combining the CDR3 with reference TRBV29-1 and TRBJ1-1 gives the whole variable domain SAVISQKPSRDICQRGTSLTIQCQVDSQVTMMFWYRQQPGQSLTLIATANQGSEATYESGFVIDKFPISRPNLTFSTLTVSNMSPEDSSIYLCSAPAGVLGTEAFFGQGTRLTVV.

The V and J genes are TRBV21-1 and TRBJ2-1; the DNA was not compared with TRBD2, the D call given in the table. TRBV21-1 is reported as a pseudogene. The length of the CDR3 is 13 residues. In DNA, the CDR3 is TGTGCCAGCAGCAACGGACTAGCATATGAGCAGTTCTTC. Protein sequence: CASSNGLAYEQFF.

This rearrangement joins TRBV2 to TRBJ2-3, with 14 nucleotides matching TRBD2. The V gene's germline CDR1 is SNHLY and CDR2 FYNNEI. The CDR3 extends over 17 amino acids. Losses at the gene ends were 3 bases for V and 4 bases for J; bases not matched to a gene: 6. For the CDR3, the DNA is TGTGCCAGCAGTGAGGGGACTAGCGGGAGTACATCAGATACGCAGTATTTT. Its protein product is CASSEGTSGSTSDTQYF.

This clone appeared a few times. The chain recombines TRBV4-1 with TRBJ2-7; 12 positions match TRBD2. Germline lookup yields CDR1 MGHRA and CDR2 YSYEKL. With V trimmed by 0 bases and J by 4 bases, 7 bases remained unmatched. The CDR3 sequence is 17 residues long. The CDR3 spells CASSQEKTSGGGYEQYF. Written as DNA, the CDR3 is TGCGCCAGCAGCCAAGAAAAGACTAGCGGGGGTGGGTACGAGCAGTACTTC.

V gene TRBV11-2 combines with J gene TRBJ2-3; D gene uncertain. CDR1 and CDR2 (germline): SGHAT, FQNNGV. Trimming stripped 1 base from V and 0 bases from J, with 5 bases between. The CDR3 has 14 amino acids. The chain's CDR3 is CASSLVRSTDTQYF. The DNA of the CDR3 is TGTGCCAGCAGCTTAGTTCGTAGCACAGATACGCAGTATTTT.

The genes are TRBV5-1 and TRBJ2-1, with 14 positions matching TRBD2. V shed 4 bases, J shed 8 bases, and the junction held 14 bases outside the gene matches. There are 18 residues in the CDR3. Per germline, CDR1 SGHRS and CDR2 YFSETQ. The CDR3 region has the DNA TGCGCCAGCAGCCAAAATTTATTGGGACTAGCGGGAGTGGATGAGCAGTTCTTC. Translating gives CASSQNLLGLAGVDEQFF.

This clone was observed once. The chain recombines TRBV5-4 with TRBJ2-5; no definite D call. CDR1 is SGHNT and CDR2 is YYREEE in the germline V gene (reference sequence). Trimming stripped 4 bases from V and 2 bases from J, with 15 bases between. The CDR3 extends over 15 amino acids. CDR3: CASSPDKNIQETQYF. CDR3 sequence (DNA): TGTGCCAGCAGCCCTGACAAGAACATACAAGAGACCCAGTACTTC.

The chain's CDR3 is CASRLTTNTGELFF. For the CDR3, the DNA is TGTGCCAGCAGACTAACTACGAACACCGGGGAGCTGTTTTTT. The gene calls are TRBV6-5 and TRBJ2-2, with D unresolved. V lost 6 bases, J lost 0 bases, and 8 bases lay in between. Germline CDR1 MNHEY, CDR2 SVGAGI. The CDR3 extends over 14 amino acids.

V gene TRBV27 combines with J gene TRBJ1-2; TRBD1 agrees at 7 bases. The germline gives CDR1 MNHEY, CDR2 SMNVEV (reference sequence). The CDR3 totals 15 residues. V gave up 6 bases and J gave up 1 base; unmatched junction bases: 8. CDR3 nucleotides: TGTGCCAGCAGAGCTCGGGACAGAGTTAACTATGGCTACACCTTC. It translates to CASRARDRVNYGYTF.

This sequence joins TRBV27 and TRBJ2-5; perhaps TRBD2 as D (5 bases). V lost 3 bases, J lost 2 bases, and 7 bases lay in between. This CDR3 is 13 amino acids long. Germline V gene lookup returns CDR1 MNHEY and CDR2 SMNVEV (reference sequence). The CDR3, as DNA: TGTGCCAGCAGTTTGTCGGGGCAAGAGACCCAGTACTTC. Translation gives CASSLSGQETQYF.

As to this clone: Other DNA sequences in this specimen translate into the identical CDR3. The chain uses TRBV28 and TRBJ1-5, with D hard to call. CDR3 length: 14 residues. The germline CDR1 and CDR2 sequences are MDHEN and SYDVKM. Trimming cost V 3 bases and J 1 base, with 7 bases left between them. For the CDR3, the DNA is TGTGCCAGCAGTTTCACGGTCAGCAATCAGCCCCAGCATTTT. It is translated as CASSFTVSNQPQHF.

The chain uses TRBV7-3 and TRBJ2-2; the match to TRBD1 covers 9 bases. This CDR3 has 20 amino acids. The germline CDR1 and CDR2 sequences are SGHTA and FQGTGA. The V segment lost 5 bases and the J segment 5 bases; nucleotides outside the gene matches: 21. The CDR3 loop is CASSLRDRVWRLVWTGELFF. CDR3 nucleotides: TGTGCCAGCAGCCTCCGGGACAGGGTATGGAGACTAGTGTGGACCGGGGAGCTGTTTTTT.